The TCR beta chain under discussion was sequenced for a study of blood T cell repertoires in COVID-19. At the level of the study: The United States, Italy and Spain supplied acute and convalescent COVID-19 samples. PBMCs, B-cell-depleted T cells, or T cells were the source of the cDNA or gDNA that made up the material.

From germline, CDR1 is SEHNR and CDR2 FQNEAQ (reference sequence). The CDR3 consists of 15 residues. V lost 6 bases to trimming and J lost 7 bases, with 18 bases between them. In the original analysis: Reference gene primer amplification yielded estimated nucleated cell counts. Method: immunoSEQ multiplex PCR; TCRdb's copy keeps in-frame clones and lacks some. V and J calls and clone size are copied from that table; D and trimming were computed from the DNA. The table shows 150,000 to 200,000 clones, with under 80% occurring only once. The chain joins TRBV7-9 to TRBJ1-4; D may be TRBD1 (6 bases). This clonotype was obtained from a woman older than 75 with acute or convalescent COVID-19. The sequenced sample consisted of peripheral blood. The CDR3, as DNA: TGTGCCAGCAGTAAACGGGGGGCTTCAATTGAAAAACTGTTTTTT. It yields the protein CASSKRGASIEKLFF.